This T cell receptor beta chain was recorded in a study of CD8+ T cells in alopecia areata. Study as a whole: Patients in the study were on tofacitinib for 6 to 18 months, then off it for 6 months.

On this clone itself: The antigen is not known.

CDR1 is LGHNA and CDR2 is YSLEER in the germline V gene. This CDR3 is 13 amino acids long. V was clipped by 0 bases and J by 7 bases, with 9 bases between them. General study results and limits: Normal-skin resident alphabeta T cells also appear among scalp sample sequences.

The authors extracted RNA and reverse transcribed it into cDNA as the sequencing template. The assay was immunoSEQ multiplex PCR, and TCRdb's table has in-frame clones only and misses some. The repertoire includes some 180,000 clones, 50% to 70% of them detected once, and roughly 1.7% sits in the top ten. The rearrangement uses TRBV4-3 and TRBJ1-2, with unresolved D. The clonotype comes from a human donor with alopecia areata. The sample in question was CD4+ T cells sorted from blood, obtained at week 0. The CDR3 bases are TGCGCCAGCAGCCAAGACAGGTCCTTTGGCTACACCTTC. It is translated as CASSQDRSFGYTF.